Listed below are T cell receptor beta chains from one sample, sequenced in a study of blood T cell repertoires in COVID-19. Profiling relied on immunoSEQ multiplex PCR, and the TCRdb table lists in-frame clones only, not all of them. This table holds approximately 19,000 clones, approximately 93% found once. The specimen sequenced was peripheral blood. The receptor source for this set is a human donor in a cohort sampled during active COVID-19. CDR3s include the opening cysteine and the closing phenylalanine or tryptophan. D genes are given only for firm matches. Expanded clones get a size class; other rows say once, few or many, or leave the size out.

v_gene	d_gene	j_gene	abundance	CDR3nt	CDR3aa
TRBV7-3	.	TRBJ1-2	few	TGTGCCAGCAGCCCGGACAGCTACTATGGCTACACCTTC	CASSPDSYYGYTF
TRBV4-1	TRBD1	TRBJ1-1	.	TGCGCCAGCAGCCAGAAGGACAGGGCATTTGGTACTGAAGCTTTCTTT	CASSQKDRAFGTEAFF
TRBV7-9	TRBD1	TRBJ1-4	once	TGTGCCAGCAGAGATCCGGGACAGGGGCTTGAAAAACTGTTTTTT	CASRDPGQGLEKLFF
TRBV19	TRBD1	TRBJ1-2	.	TGTGCCAGTAGTCCACGAGACAGGGGAGGCTACACCTTC	CASSPRDRGGYTF
TRBV29-1	TRBD1	TRBJ2-7	.	TGCAGCGTTCAGGACAGGGTTACCTACGAGCAGTACTTC	CSVQDRVTYEQYF
TRBV12-3/TRBV12-4	.	TRBJ1-2	.	TGTGCCAGCAGTTTGGGGGGGACCTATGGCTACACCTTC	CASSLGGTYGYTF
TRBV28	.	TRBJ2-7	.	TGTGCCAGCATCCCTCCCCGGGACTGGATGGCCTACGAGCAGTACTTC	CASIPPRDWMAYEQYF
TRBV11-2	TRBD2	TRBJ2-3	once	TGTGCCAGCAGCTTACGGCGGGAGGGCCTCAGCACAGATACGCAGTATTTT	CASSLRREGLSTDTQYF
TRBV5-6	TRBD1	TRBJ2-3	.	TGTGCCAGCAGCTTGGTACAGGGGTCAGATACGCAGTATTTT	CASSLVQGSDTQYF
TRBV5-3	.	TRBJ1-1	.	TGTGCCAGAAGTTCCGGAGTATCGGGGGACACTGAAGCTTTCTTT	CARSSGVSGDTEAFF
TRBV20-1	TRBD2	TRBJ2-7	.	TGCAGTGCTAGTACTAGCGGGGTCAACGAGCAGTACTTC	CSASTSGVNEQYF
TRBV7-6	.	TRBJ2-3	.	TGTGCCAGCAGCCCCGTCGGTGCAGGGGAAGATACGCAGTATTTT	CASSPVGAGEDTQYF
TRBV4-3	.	TRBJ2-4	.	TGCGCCAGCAGCTTCACCTACCCGATGGGGCAGAACATTCAGTACTTC	CASSFTYPMGQNIQYF
TRBV3-1/TRBV3-2	.	TRBJ2-7	.	TGTGCCAGCAGCCGACGACAGTTGACCTACGAGCAGTACTTC	CASSRRQLTYEQYF
TRBV18	.	TRBJ2-1	.	TGTGCCAGCTCACCAGACAGAAATATCTACAATGAGCAGTTCTTC	CASSPDRNIYNEQFF
TRBV5-1	TRBD1	TRBJ2-1	.	TGCGCCAGCAGCGGGGGACAGGGGAGCTACAATGAGCAGTTCTTC	CASSGGQGSYNEQFF
TRBV12-3/TRBV12-4	.	TRBJ1-1	.	TGTGCCAGCAGTTTACAGGGGAACACTGAAGCTTTCTTT	CASSLQGNTEAFF
TRBV12-3/TRBV12-4	.	TRBJ1-1	.	TGTGCCAGCAGCCCCTCTTTGAACACTGAAGCTTTCTTT	CASSPSLNTEAFF
TRBV7-9	.	TRBJ2-7	.	TGTGCCAGCAGTCTCGCCTGGAGCGACGAGCAGTACTTC	CASSLAWSDEQYF
TRBV14	.	TRBJ2-7	.	TGTGCCAGCAGCTTAACAGGGTACGAGCAGTACTTC	CASSLTGYEQYF
TRBV15	.	TRBJ2-2	.	TGTGCCACCAGCAGAGGACACACGGTCACCGGGGAGCTGTTTTTT	CATSRGHTVTGELFF
TRBV6-1	.	TRBJ2-5	.	TGTGCCAGCAGTGATAGCGCCGGCCAAGAGACCCAGTACTTC	CASSDSAGQETQYF
TRBV7-8	TRBD2	TRBJ2-7	once	TGTGCCAGCATCCCGGCGGGAGGCTCCTACGAGCAGTACTTC	CASIPAGGSYEQYF
TRBV18	TRBD1	TRBJ1-5	.	TGTGCCAGCTCAGGACAGGACAATCAGCCCCAGCATTTT	CASSGQDNQPQHF
TRBV28	TRBD1	TRBJ1-4	once	TGTGCCAGCAGTTTATCGGGGACAGGTTCGGGTGAAAAACTGTTTTTT	CASSLSGTGSGEKLFF
TRBV15	.	TRBJ1-2	.	TGTGCCACCAGCAGAGATCTAATCGGGAGTTCCTATGGCTACACCTTC	CATSRDLIGSSYGYTF
TRBV5-1	.	TRBJ1-1	.	TGCGCCAGCAGCACGGACAAGAACACTGAAGCTTTCTTT	CASSTDKNTEAFF
TRBV6-7	.	TRBJ1-3	.	TGTGCCAGCAGTTACATTCACAGGGACTCTGGAAACACCATATATTTT	CASSYIHRDSGNTIYF
TRBV19	.	TRBJ1-2	.	TGTGCCAGTAGTCCAACCCCTGGGAGCTATGGCTACACCTTC	CASSPTPGSYGYTF
TRBV4-3	TRBD2	TRBJ2-7	.	TGCGCCAGCAGCCAAGACACTAGCGGGAGCTCCTACGAGCAGTACTTC	CASSQDTSGSSYEQYF
TRBV18	TRBD2	TRBJ2-3	.	TGTGCCAGCTCACCGAGCGGGATTGGCACAGATACGCAGTATTTT	CASSPSGIGTDTQYF
TRBV7-2	TRBD2	TRBJ2-4	.	TGTGCCAGCAGCTTGCGCTTAGCGGGAGTCGACCAAAACATTCAGTACTTC	CASSLRLAGVDQNIQYF
TRBV30	.	TRBJ1-5	.	TGTGCCTGGAGTGTGTCCCTCTCCTATCAGCCCCAGCATTTT	CAWSVSLSYQPQHF
TRBV6-5	.	TRBJ2-7	.	TGTGCCAGCAGTTACAGTTCCGGCGGCGTCTCCTACGAGCAGTACTTC	CASSYSSGGVSYEQYF
TRBV28	TRBD1	TRBJ2-7	.	TGTGCCAGCAGTCTCCCTGGACAGGGGACGTACGAGCAGTACTTC	CASSLPGQGTYEQYF
TRBV9	TRBD1	TRBJ1-2	.	TGTGCCAGCAGCGACCAGACAGGGGGAGTTAACTATGGCTACACCTTC	CASSDQTGGVNYGYTF
TRBV6-6	TRBD1	TRBJ1-5	.	TGTGACAGCAGGGGGGGCGGACAGGGAGGTCAGCCCCAGCATTTT	CDSRGGGQGGQPQHF
TRBV11-2	.	TRBJ2-1	.	TGTGCCAGCAGCTTAACGAGGGGGTTAAGCTCCTACAATGAGCAGTTCTTC	CASSLTRGLSSYNEQFF
TRBV28	TRBD2	TRBJ2-7	.	TGTGCCAGCAGTTGGAGCGGGGAGGGAGGTTACGAGCAGTACTTC	CASSWSGEGGYEQYF
TRBV18	.	TRBJ2-5	.	TGTGCCAGCTCACCACTATCCGGGGAGACCCAGTACTTC	CASSPLSGETQYF
TRBV6-1	.	TRBJ1-4	.	TGTGCCAGCAGTGAACTCGACAGGATTTATGAAAAACTGTTTTTT	CASSELDRIYEKLFF
TRBV27	.	TRBJ2-1	.	TGTGCCAGCAGTACCCGACAGAACCCGAGCTCCTACAATGAGCAGTTCTTC	CASSTRQNPSSYNEQFF
TRBV28	.	TRBJ2-3	.	TGTGCCAGCAGGAAGACGAATCTAGCCGAACCTAGCACAGATACGCAGTATTTT	CASRKTNLAEPSTDTQYF
TRBV28	TRBD1	TRBJ1-2	.	TGTGCCAGCAGTTTGAGGCAGGGGGATTGGAACTATGGCTACACCTTC	CASSLRQGDWNYGYTF
TRBV9	TRBD1	TRBJ2-1	.	TGTGCCAGCAGCAGCCGGGACAGTTACAATGAGCAGTTCTTC	CASSSRDSYNEQFF
TRBV30	TRBD1	TRBJ2-7	.	TGTGCCTGGAGTGTACGTTCAGGGGGAGCAGGGTACTTC	CAWSVRSGGAGYF
TRBV4-3	.	TRBJ2-6	.	TGCGCCAGCAGCCAAGATTTAACGGGTAATGGGGCCAACGTCCTGACTTTC	CASSQDLTGNGANVLTF
TRBV14	.	TRBJ1-2	.	TGTGCCAGCAGCCAAACAGGGAGCTATGGCTACACCTTC	CASSQTGSYGYTF
TRBV25-1	.	TRBJ2-2	.	TGTGCCAGCAGTCCGGGAACGAACACCGGGGAGCTGTTTTTT	CASSPGTNTGELFF
TRBV27	.	TRBJ1-1	.	TGTGCCAGCAGTCCCCAGGGGAGGAACACTGAAGCTTTCTTT	CASSPQGRNTEAFF
TRBV7-6	TRBD2	TRBJ2-5	once	TGTGCCAGCAGCAGGACTAGCGGGGTAAAAGAGACCCAGTACTTC	CASSRTSGVKETQYF
TRBV28	.	TRBJ1-5	.	TGTGCCAGCAGTCAAAAAAGAACAGGAATACGCAATCAGCCCCAGCATTTT	CASSQKRTGIRNQPQHF
TRBV7-2	TRBD2	TRBJ2-5	.	TGTGCCAGCAGCTTAAGGGGCGGGAGGGCCCTCGGGGAGACCCAGTACTTC	CASSLRGGRALGETQYF